Below, one TCR beta chain is given with its context. The sample is drawn from a study of T cell changes during pregnancy in multiple sclerosis. Assay: immunoSEQ multiplex PCR; the TCRdb copy retains only in-frame clones and omits some. The sample holds 100,000 or so clones, approximately 89% seen once. The germline CDR1 and CDR2 sequences are SNHLY and FYNNEI. The CDR3 is made up of 14 amino acids. The germline V and J ends were trimmed by 6 bases and 0 bases, with 9 bases remaining between them. Source: peripheral blood, taken after pregnancy. The clonotype originates from a female donor with multiple sclerosis, enrolled in a pregnancy study. V usage is TRBV2 and J usage is TRBJ1-5; no definite D call. This CDR3 is CASRAYSSNQPQHF. The CDR3 DNA sequence: TGTGCCAGCAGGGCCTACAGTAGCAATCAGCCCCAGCATTTT.